This T cell receptor (beta chain) was identified in a study of T cell repertoires in cytomegalovirus infection. Study details: Recently identified HLA-C-restricted and well-studied HLA-B-restricted CMV epitopes were used. Indications of both CMV infection and matching HLA type were provided by public TCR beta signatures. Study-wide results and caveats: The response measured ex vivo was dominated by TCR beta clonotypes (HLA-C-restricted and CMV-specific). Of the TCR beta families, the public ones yielded a cumulative frequency that identified carriers of CMV plus the relevant HLA.

About this clonotype: Its cognate antigen is unknown.

MiXCR was run by TCRdb on the reads, yielding one entry per CDR3 protein. The table records under 850,000 distinct CDR3 sequences, about 30% of them present only once. The sample consisted of cultured PBMCs, taken from culture after CMV antigen stimulation. This TCR came from a human donor in good health (CMV status not recorded). Some clones in this sample may be carry-over from other donors' samples.

CDR3 amino acids: CASSRTGAAYNEQFF. DNA of the CDR3: TGTGCCAGCAGTCGGACAGGGGCGGCCTACAATGAGCAGTTCTTC. The chain combines TRBV12-3 or TRBV12-4 with TRBJ2-1, with 9 nucleotides matching TRBD1. Trimming at V came to 5 bases and at J to 2 bases, leaving 4 bases not matched to a gene. CDR3 length: 15 amino acids.